The 13 T cell receptor beta chains given below trace back to one sample, sequenced in a study of OX40 agonist ivuxolimab in advanced cancers. Measured with immunoSEQ multiplex PCR; TCRdb has only the in-frame clones, and not every one. The sample records 45,000 to 55,000 clones, about nine tenths being singletons. The input for sequencing was CD4+ or CD8+ T cells sorted from blood, taken in a trial of the OX40 agonist ivuxolimab. All receptors come from an adult with an advanced solid tumor such as melanoma, head and neck, liver or kidney cancer.

The rearrangement joins TRBV19 to TRBJ2-5; 10 nucleotides line up with TRBD2. The CDR3 length is 15 residues. Losses at the gene ends were 3 bases for V and 2 bases for J; bases not matched to a gene: 3. The germline CDR1 and CDR2 sequences are LNHDA and SQIVND (reference sequence). The CDR3 loop is CASSIGLAVQETQYF. Here the CDR3 DNA reads TGTGCCAGTAGTATCGGACTAGCGGTACAAGAGACCCAGTACTTC.

The genes are TRBV19 and TRBJ2-7, with 7 bases lining up with TRBD1. V lost 5 bases and J lost 2; bases outside the gene matches: 3. CDR3 length equals 13 residues. In germline, CDR1 is LNHDA, CDR2 SQIVND (reference sequence). The CDR3 nucleotides read TGTGCCAGTAGTCGACAGGGTGCCTACGAGCAGTACTTC. Translated, it gives CASSRQGAYEQYF.

This sequence joins TRBV30 and TRBJ2-4; 8 bases fit TRBD2. Germline V gene data show CDR1 as GTSNPN and CDR2 as SVGIG (reference sequence). The junction had 14 bases not matched to a gene; V was cut back by 3 bases and J by 1 base. The CDR3 has 18 residues. The CDR3 DNA sequence: TGTGCCTGGAGCCCGGGGGGGCACGCCGTGCTTGCCAAAAACATTCAGTACTTC. Residues: CAWSPGGHAVLAKNIQYF. Together with reference TRBV30 and TRBJ2-4, the CDR3 gives the full variable domain: SQTIHQWPATLVQPVGSPLSLECTVEGTSNPNLYWYRQAAGRGLQLLFYSVGIGQISSEVPQNLSASRPQDRQFILSSKKLLLSDSGFYLCAWSPGGHAVLAKNIQYFGAGTRLSVL.

The chain has TRBV4-1 and TRBJ2-2; D is perhaps TRBD2 (5 bases). Germline values: CDR1 MGHRA, CDR2 YSYEKL. Trimming pared 4 bases from V and 6 bases from J, leaving 18 bases between. The CDR3 runs to 16 residues. CDR3 amino acids: CASSRSGNNGAGELFF. In DNA form, the CDR3 reads TGCGCCAGCAGCCGATCGGGGAACAACGGGGCCGGGGAGCTGTTTTTT.

This rearrangement joins TRBV2 to TRBJ2-1; D call uncertain. The CDR3 runs 13 residues. The V gene lost 4 bases and the J gene lost 7 bases, with 11 bases spanning the gap. Germline CDR1 and CDR2: SNHLY and FYNNEI. The CDR3 sequence: CASSGDARNEQFF. CDR3 DNA: TGTGCCAGCAGTGGTGACGCGAGGAATGAGCAGTTCTTC.

The chain couples TRBV28 to TRBJ2-5, with 7 nucleotides matching TRBD2. The CDR3 covers 17 residues. Germline V gene data show CDR1 as MDHEN and CDR2 as SYDVKM. V was pared by 6 bases and J by 2 bases, with 15 bases of the junction left unmatched. CDR3 residues: CASSAPPTSWVQETQYF. Written as DNA, the CDR3 is TGTGCCAGCAGCGCTCCCCCGACTAGCTGGGTTCAAGAGACCCAGTACTTC. Full variable domain (missing parts from reference TRBV28 and TRBJ2-5): DVKVTQSSRYLVKRTGEKVFLECVQDMDHENMFWYRQDPGLGLRLIYFSYDVKMKEKGDIPEGYSVSREKKERFSLILESASTNQTSMYLCASSAPPTSWVQETQYFGPGTRLLVL.

V usage is TRBV9 and J usage is TRBJ1-3, with unresolved D. There are 15 residues in the CDR3. V lost 3 bases to trimming and J lost 4 bases, with 14 bases between them. CDR1 and CDR2 (germline): SGDLS, YYNGEE. CDR3 nucleotide sequence: TGTGCCAGCAGCGGGAAGGAGGGTTTGGGAAACACCATATATTTT. Protein product: CASSGKEGLGNTIYF.

The chain carries TRBV11-2 and TRBJ2-7; the D gene is possibly TRBD2 (7 bases). Germline values: CDR1 SGHAT, CDR2 FQNNGV. The CDR3 extends over 15 amino acids. The ends were cut back, 2 bases at V and 3 bases at J, with 14 bases in the middle. The CDR3 DNA is TGTGCCAGCAGCTTAATGGGAGGGGGTCTCTACGAGCAGTACTTC. Its protein is CASSLMGGGLYEQYF.

The chain couples TRBV5-4 to TRBJ1-6, with D hard to call. Germline V lookup: CDR1 SGHNT, CDR2 YYREEE (reference sequence). This CDR3 contains 16 residues. The V end lost 0 bases, the J end lost 2 bases, and 9 bases lay between the germline ends. DNA of the CDR3: TGTGCCAGCAGCTTGGCTACGGGCACCTATAATTCACCCCTCCACTTT. Its translation is CASSLATGTYNSPLHF.

The rearrangement uses TRBV5-4 and TRBJ1-2; D is perhaps TRBD1 (5 bases). The CDR3 runs 14 residues. CDR1 and CDR2 (germline): SGHNT, YYREEE (reference sequence). Deletions cut 1 base from V and 4 bases from J, with 11 bases between. DNA for the CDR3: TGTGCCAGCAGCTTGCTAGGGGCTGGCTATGGCTACACCTTC. It specifies CASSLLGAGYGYTF.

This chain connects TRBV5-4 to TRBJ2-7; 9 nucleotides line up with TRBD1. CDR3 size: 15 residues. Germline values: CDR1 SGHNT, CDR2 YYREEE (reference sequence). The V gene end was trimmed by 6 bases and the J gene end by 6 bases; junction bases not matched to a gene: 13. The CDR3 sequence: CASKIASGQGSEQYF. The CDR3 coding sequence is TGTGCCAGCAAAATCGCCAGTGGACAGGGGAGCGAGCAGTACTTC.

The V gene is TRBV7-2, the J gene TRBJ1-3; 8 positions agree with TRBD1. The trim removed 1 base at V and 4 bases at J, leaving 3 bases unmatched. The CDR3 runs to 15 residues. The germline CDR1 and CDR2 sequences are SGHTA and FQGNSA. CDR3 loop: CASSLEPGGGNTIYF. The CDR3 nucleotides read TGTGCCAGCAGCTTAGAACCAGGGGGCGGAAACACCATATATTTT.

The rearrangement links TRBV2 to TRBJ1-4; 7 bases agree with TRBD1. CDR3 length: 14 residues. The germline CDR1 and CDR2 sequences are SNHLY and FYNNEI. The J segment lost 7 bases and the V segment lost 3 bases, leaving 5 bases of the junction unmatched. Here the CDR3 reads CASSDRGEGEKLFF. In DNA, the CDR3 is TGTGCCAGCAGTGACAGGGGGGAGGGTGAAAAACTGTTTTTT.